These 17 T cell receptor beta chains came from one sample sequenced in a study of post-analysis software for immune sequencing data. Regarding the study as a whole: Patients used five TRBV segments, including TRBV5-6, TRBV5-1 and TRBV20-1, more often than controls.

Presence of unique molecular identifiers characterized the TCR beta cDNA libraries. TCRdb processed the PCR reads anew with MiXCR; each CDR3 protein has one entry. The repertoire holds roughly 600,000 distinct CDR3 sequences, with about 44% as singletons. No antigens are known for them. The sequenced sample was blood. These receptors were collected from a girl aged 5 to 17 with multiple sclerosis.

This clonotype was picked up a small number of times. The CDR3: CASSFRFYEQYF. CDR3 sequence (DNA): TGTGCCAGCAGCTTCCGTTTCTACGAGCAGTACTTC. This rearrangement joins TRBV7-2 to TRBJ2-7; D gene uncertain. Trimming shortened V by 3 bases and J by 3 bases, and 6 bases separated the two germline ends. Germline CDR1 is SGHTA and CDR2 is FQGNSA. The CDR3 runs 12 residues.

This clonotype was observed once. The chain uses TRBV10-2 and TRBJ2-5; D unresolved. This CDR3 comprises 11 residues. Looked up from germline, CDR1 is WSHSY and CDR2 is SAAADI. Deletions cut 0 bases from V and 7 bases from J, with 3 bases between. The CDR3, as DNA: TGCGCCAGCAGTGAGTCGGGGACCCAGTACTTC. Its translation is CASSESGTQYF.

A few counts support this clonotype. CDR3 in amino acids: CASSYSSSGGGSEQFF. As DNA, the CDR3 is TGTGCCAGCAGTTACTCGTCTAGCGGGGGGGGGAGTGAGCAGTTCTTC. The chain has TRBV6-5 and TRBJ2-1, with 12 positions matching TRBD2. CDR3 length: 16 residues. Unmatched junction bases numbered 6, after V lost 0 bases and J lost 9 bases. Germline V gene lookup returns CDR1 MNHEY and CDR2 SVGAGI.

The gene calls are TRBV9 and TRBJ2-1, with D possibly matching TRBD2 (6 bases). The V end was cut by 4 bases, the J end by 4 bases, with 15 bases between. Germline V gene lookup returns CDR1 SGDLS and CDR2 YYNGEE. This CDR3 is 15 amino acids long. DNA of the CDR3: TGTGCCAGCAGCCGGGACTCGCCGCCGTACAATGAGCAGTTCTTC. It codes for CASSRDSPPYNEQFF.

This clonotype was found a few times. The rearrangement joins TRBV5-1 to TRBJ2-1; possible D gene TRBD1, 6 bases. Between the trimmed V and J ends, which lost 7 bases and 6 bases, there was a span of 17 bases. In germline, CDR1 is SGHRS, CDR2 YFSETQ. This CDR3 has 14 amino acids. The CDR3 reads CASQTTGLVNEQFF. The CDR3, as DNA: TGCGCCAGCCAGACGACAGGTTTGGTCAATGAGCAGTTCTTC.

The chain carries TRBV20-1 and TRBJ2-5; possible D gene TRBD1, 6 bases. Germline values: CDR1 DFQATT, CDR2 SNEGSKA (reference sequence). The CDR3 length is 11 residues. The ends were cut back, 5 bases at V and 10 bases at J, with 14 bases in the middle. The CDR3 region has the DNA TGCAGTGCTTCGCACAGGGCCGTCCAGTACTTC. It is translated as CSASHRAVQYF.

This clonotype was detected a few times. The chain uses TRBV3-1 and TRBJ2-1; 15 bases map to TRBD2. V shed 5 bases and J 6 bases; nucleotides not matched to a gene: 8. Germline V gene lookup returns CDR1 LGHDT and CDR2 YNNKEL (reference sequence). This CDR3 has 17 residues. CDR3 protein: CASSDPSGLAGGNEQFF. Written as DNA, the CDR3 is TGTGCCAGCAGCGACCCATCGGGACTAGCGGGAGGCAATGAGCAGTTCTTC.

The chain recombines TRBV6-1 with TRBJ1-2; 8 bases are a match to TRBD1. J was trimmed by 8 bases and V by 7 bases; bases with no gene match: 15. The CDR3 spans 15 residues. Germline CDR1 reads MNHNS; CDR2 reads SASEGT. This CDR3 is CASILFTGTGNGYTF. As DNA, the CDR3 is TGTGCCAGCATTTTATTCACCGGGACAGGAAACGGCTACACCTTC.

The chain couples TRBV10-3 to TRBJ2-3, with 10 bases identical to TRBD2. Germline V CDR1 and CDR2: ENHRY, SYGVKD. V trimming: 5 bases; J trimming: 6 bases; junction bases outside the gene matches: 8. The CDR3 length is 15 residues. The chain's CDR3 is CAISSGLATGDTQYF. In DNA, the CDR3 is TGTGCCATCAGTTCGGGACTAGCGACGGGGGATACGCAGTATTTT.

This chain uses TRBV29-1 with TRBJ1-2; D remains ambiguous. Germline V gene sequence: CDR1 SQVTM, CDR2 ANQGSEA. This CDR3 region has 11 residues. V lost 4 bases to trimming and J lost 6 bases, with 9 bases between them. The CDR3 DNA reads TGCAGCGTTGGGGAGGGCCATGGCTACACCTTC. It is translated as CSVGEGHGYTF.

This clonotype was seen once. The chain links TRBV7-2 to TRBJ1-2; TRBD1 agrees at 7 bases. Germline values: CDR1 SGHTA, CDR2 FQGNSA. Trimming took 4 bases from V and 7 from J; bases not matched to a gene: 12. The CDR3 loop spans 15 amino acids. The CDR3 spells CASSSPGRQGGGYTF. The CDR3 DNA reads TGTGCCAGCAGCTCTCCCGGCCGACAGGGTGGTGGCTACACCTTC.

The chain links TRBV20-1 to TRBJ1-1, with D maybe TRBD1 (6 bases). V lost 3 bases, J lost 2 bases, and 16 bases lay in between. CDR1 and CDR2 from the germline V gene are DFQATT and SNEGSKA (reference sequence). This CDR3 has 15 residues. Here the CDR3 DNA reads TGCAGTGCTAGTGCCGGGGGGGGCGATAACACTGAAGCTTTCTTT. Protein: CSASAGGGDNTEAFF.

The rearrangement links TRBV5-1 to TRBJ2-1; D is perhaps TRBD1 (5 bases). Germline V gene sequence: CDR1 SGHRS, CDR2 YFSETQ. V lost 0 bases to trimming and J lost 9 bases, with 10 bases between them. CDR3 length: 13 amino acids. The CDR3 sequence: CASSLAQGSEQFF. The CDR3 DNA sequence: TGCGCCAGCAGCTTGGCCCAGGGAAGTGAGCAGTTCTTC. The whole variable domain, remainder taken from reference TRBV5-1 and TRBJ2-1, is KAGVTQTPRYLIKTRGQQVTLSCSPISGHRSVSWYQQTPGQGLQFLFEYFSETQRNKGNFPGRFSGRQFSNSRSEMNVSTLELGDSALYLCASSLAQGSEQFFGPGTRLTVL.

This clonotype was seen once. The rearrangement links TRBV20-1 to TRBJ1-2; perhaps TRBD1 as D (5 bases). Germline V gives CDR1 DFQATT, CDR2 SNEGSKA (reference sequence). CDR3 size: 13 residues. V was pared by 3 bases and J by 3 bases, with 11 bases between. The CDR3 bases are TGCAGTGCTAGGGCGGACACCCACTATGGCTACACCTTC. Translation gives CSARADTHYGYTF.

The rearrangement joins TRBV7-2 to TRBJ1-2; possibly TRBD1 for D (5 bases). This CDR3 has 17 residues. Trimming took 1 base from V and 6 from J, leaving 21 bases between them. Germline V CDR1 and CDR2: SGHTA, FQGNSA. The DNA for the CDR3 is TGTGCCAGCAGCTTAGGCCCCGCAGGATGGGGCCCTGATGGCTACACCTTC. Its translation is CASSLGPAGWGPDGYTF. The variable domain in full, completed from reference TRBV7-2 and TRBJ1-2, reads GAGVSQSPSNKVTEKGKDVELRCDPISGHTALYWYRQSLGQGLEFLIYFQGNSAPDKSGLPSDRFSAERTGGSVSTLTIQRTQQEDSAVYLCASSLGPAGWGPDGYTFGSGTRLTVV.

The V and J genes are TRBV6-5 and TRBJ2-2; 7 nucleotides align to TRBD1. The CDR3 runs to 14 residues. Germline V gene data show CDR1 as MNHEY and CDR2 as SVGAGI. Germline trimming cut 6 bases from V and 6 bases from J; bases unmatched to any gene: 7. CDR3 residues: CASRAHRGPGELFF. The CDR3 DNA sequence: TGTGCCAGCAGGGCACACAGGGGTCCCGGGGAGCTGTTTTTT.

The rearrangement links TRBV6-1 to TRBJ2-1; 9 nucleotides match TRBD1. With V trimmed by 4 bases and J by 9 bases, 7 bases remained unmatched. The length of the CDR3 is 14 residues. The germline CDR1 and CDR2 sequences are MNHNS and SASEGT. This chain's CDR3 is CASSGGQGQGEQFF. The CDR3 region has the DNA TGTGCCAGCAGTGGGGGACAGGGTCAGGGTGAGCAGTTCTTC.